The next 25 T cell receptor beta chains were all read from a single sample in a study of blood T cell repertoires in COVID-19. Sequencing was performed with immunoSEQ multiplex PCR; in TCRdb, only in-frame clones are kept and a portion is missing. Of some 370,000 clones listed, around 90% are singletons. The specimen was peripheral blood. Receptors originate from a man aged 40-55 years with acute or convalescent COVID-19.

The rearrangement links TRBV5-1 to TRBJ2-7; D possibly corresponds to TRBD1 (5 bases). CDR3 size: 16 residues. The V and J ends lost 0 bases and 4 bases respectively, with 17 bases between them. From germline, CDR1 is SGHRS and CDR2 YFSETQ. The CDR3 sequence: CASSLGVPLGDYEQYF. Written as DNA, the CDR3 is TGCGCCAGCAGCTTGGGGGTCCCTTTAGGGGATTACGAGCAGTACTTC.

The rearrangement links TRBV15 to TRBJ1-3; D may be TRBD1 (5 bases). The V end lost 1 base, the J end lost 0 bases, and 7 bases lay between the germline ends. Germline CDR1 is LNHNV and CDR2 is YYDKDF (reference sequence). The CDR3 runs 15 residues. CDR3 amino acids: CATSRGRASGNTIYF. CDR3 nucleotides: TGTGCCACCAGCAGAGGCAGGGCCTCTGGAAACACCATATATTTT.

This chain uses TRBV3-1 (or the pseudogene TRBV3-2) with TRBJ2-2, with 8 nucleotides matching TRBD2. Germline lookup yields CDR1 LGHDT and CDR2 YNNKEL (reference sequence). This CDR3 comprises 15 residues. V was clipped by 3 bases and J by 5 bases; unmatched bases: 5. CDR3 DNA sequence: TGTGCCAGCAGCCAGGGACTAGGTAGGACCGGGGAGCTGTTTTTT. It is translated as CASSQGLGRTGELFF.

This sequence joins TRBV5-1 and TRBJ2-5; D might be TRBD2 (5 bases). The germline CDR1 and CDR2 sequences are SGHRS and YFSETQ. V lost 0 bases to trimming and J lost 3 bases, with 12 bases between them. The CDR3 is 15 residues long. The CDR3 bases are TGCGCCAGCAGCTTGGTTGGCGGGCGGGAAGAGACCCAGTACTTC. It codes for CASSLVGGREETQYF.

The chain employs TRBV18 and TRBJ1-4; D ambiguous. Per germline, CDR1 KGHSH and CDR2 LQKENI. The ends were cut back, 6 bases at V and 0 bases at J, with 17 bases in the middle. The CDR3 length is 17 residues. The CDR3 region is CASSRPAAATTNEKLFF. CDR3 bases: TGTGCCAGCTCGCGGCCGGCGGCAGCAACAACTAATGAAAAACTGTTTTTT.

In its sample, this clone was seen a few times. The chain has TRBV5-1 and TRBJ2-1; D unresolved. CDR1 is SGHRS, CDR2 YFSETQ, per germline. The V and J ends lost 4 bases and 5 bases respectively, with 7 bases between them. This CDR3 spans 12 amino acids. CDR3 sequence reads: CASSPVDNEQFF. The CDR3 coding sequence is TGCGCCAGCAGCCCAGTTGACAATGAGCAGTTCTTC.

This rearrangement joins TRBV18 to TRBJ2-5; maybe TRBD1 (5 bases). The V end was cut by 1 base, the J end by 3 bases, with 12 bases between. The germline V gene has CDR1 KGHSH and CDR2 LQKENI. The CDR3 covers 15 residues. DNA for the CDR3: TGTGCCAGCTCACCACGGCTGACAGAGAAAGAGACCCAGTACTTC. It translates to CASSPRLTEKETQYF.

The chain uses TRBV5-6 and TRBJ2-7; TRBD1 agrees at 9 bases. Unmatched junction bases numbered 4, after V lost 0 bases and J lost 3 bases. Germline V gene lookup returns CDR1 SGHDT and CDR2 YYEEEE. The CDR3 totals 15 residues. CDR3 DNA: TGTGCCAGCAGCTTGGGGGGGACAGGGTTCTACGAGCAGTACTTC. Its translation is CASSLGGTGFYEQYF. Together with reference TRBV5-6 and TRBJ2-7, the CDR3 gives the full variable domain: DAGVTQSPTHLIKTRGQQVTLRCSPKSGHDTVSWYQQALGQGPQFIFQYYEEEERQRGNFPDRFSGHQFPNYSSELNVNALLLGDSALYLCASSLGGTGFYEQYFGPGTRLTVT.

This chain uses TRBV7-2 with TRBJ2-7; 12 bases are a match to TRBD1. The germline CDR1 and CDR2 sequences are SGHTA and FQGNSA. CDR3 length: 15 residues. Unmatched junction bases numbered 8, after V lost 5 bases and J lost 6 bases. The CDR3 sequence is CASSPGDRGRSEQYF. The CDR3 coding sequence is TGTGCCAGCAGCCCAGGGGACAGGGGGCGTAGCGAGCAGTACTTC.

J is TRBJ1-1 and V is TRBV5-1; the D gene is possibly TRBD1 (6 bases). V was cut by 2 bases and J by 1 base, with 9 bases left in between. Germline V CDR1 and CDR2: SGHRS, YFSETQ. CDR3 size: 14 residues. CDR3 protein: CASSFSRGNTEAFF. The CDR3 DNA follows: TGCGCCAGCAGCTTCAGCAGGGGGAACACTGAAGCTTTCTTT. The variable domain in full, completed from reference TRBV5-1 and TRBJ1-1, reads KAGVTQTPRYLIKTRGQQVTLSCSPISGHRSVSWYQQTPGQGLQFLFEYFSETQRNKGNFPGRFSGRQFSNSRSEMNVSTLELGDSALYLCASSFSRGNTEAFFGQGTRLTVV.

V is TRBV12-3 or TRBV12-4 and J is TRBJ1-1; tentatively, D is TRBD1 (6 bases). The CDR3 has 11 residues. Trimming pared 4 bases from V and 8 bases from J, leaving 8 bases between. DNA of the CDR3: TGTGCCAGCAGTTGGGGGCCAGAAGCTTTCTTT. Its translation is CASSWGPEAFF.

V gene TRBV11-1 combines with J gene TRBJ2-1; a possible D gene is TRBD2 (6 bases). Looked up from germline, CDR1 is SGHAT and CDR2 is FQDESV (reference sequence). There are 16 residues in the CDR3. Trimming removed 2 bases from V and 3 bases from J, with 14 bases in between. Written as DNA, the CDR3 is TGTGCCAGCAGCTTATTGGACTACCGCATCTACAATGAGCAGTTCTTC. Protein sequence: CASSLLDYRIYNEQFF.

V usage is TRBV6-2 or TRBV6-3 and J usage is TRBJ1-4, with D perhaps TRBD1 (6 bases). V was shortened by 5 bases and J by 5 bases, with 15 bases between the two germline ends. Germline V gene sequence: CDR1 MNHEY, CDR2 SVGEGT. The CDR3 totals 15 residues. The CDR3 reads CASSHRQERNEKLFF. The CDR3 nucleotides read TGTGCCAGCAGTCACAGACAGGAGAGAAATGAAAAACTGTTTTTT.

The rearrangement joins TRBV7-8 to TRBJ1-2; maybe TRBD1 (5 bases). V lost 2 bases and J 0 bases, leaving 10 bases between the germline ends. Per the germline V gene, CDR1 is SGHVS and CDR2 is FQNEAQ. The CDR3 is made up of 15 amino acids. In DNA form, the CDR3 reads TGTGCCAGCAGCTTACGGCAGGGATCTAACTATGGCTACACCTTC. It is translated as CASSLRQGSNYGYTF.

The V and J genes are TRBV10-3 and TRBJ2-3, with 7 positions matching TRBD1. V was pared by 0 bases and J by 1 base, with 4 bases of the junction left unmatched. Germline V CDR1 and CDR2: ENHRY, SYGVKD. CDR3 size: 16 residues. This CDR3 reads CAISESKGQGTDTQYF. Written as DNA, the CDR3 is TGTGCCATCAGTGAGTCGAAAGGACAGGGCACAGATACGCAGTATTTT.

The V gene is TRBV5-1, the J gene TRBJ1-4; D possibly corresponds to TRBD1 (5 bases). Per germline, CDR1 SGHRS and CDR2 YFSETQ. CDR3 length: 16 amino acids. Trimming cost V 0 bases and J 6 bases, with 15 bases left between them. This CDR3 is CASSLAGSGDDEKLFF. The CDR3 DNA reads TGCGCCAGCAGCTTGGCTGGGTCGGGGGACGATGAAAAACTGTTTTTT.

Details on this clone: This sample also contains other DNA sequences that code for the same CDR3. This chain uses TRBV5-1 with TRBJ2-5; the D gene is possibly TRBD2 (7 bases). The V end was cut by 3 bases, the J end by 4 bases, with 13 bases between. This CDR3 region has 14 residues. Germline lookup yields CDR1 SGHRS and CDR2 YFSETQ. CDR3 DNA: TGCGCCAGCAGCTGGGGGGGCGATTCAGAGACCCAGTACTTC. This gives the protein CASSWGGDSETQYF.

The table lists this clone with a count of one. The V gene is TRBV11-2, the J gene TRBJ1-2; TRBD1 matches at 9 bases. The CDR3 extends over 13 amino acids. The germline CDR1 and CDR2 sequences are SGHAT and FQNNGV. Trimming cost V 5 bases and J 8 bases; bases outside gene matches: 6. The CDR3 spells CASSPQGAGGYTF. The CDR3 DNA reads as TGTGCCAGCAGCCCACAGGGGGCTGGCGGCTACACCTTC.

Remarks on this clone: An end of the junction differs from the germline gene, which may be a read error. The chain combines TRBV7-7 with TRBJ2-5, with D possibly TRBD1 on 5 matching bases. The CDR3 has 14 residues. The germline CDR1 and CDR2 sequences are SSHAT and FNYEAQ (reference sequence). Here the CDR3 DNA reads TGTGCTAGCAGCCCAAGGGGCTTCCAAGAGACCCAGTACTTC. Amino acid sequence: CASSPRGFQETQYF.

This chain links TRBV27 with TRBJ2-1; D might be TRBD2 (5 bases). The CDR3 sequence is 16 residues long. V dropped 5 bases and J dropped 1 base, with 15 bases sitting between them. Germline V lookup: CDR1 MNHEY, CDR2 SMNVEV (reference sequence). The CDR3 coding sequence is TGTGCCAGCAGTCCCCCGCAAGCGGTATCCTACAATGAGCAGTTCTTC. It codes for CASSPPQAVSYNEQFF.

This clone showed up just a few times. This chain joins TRBV3-1 (or the pseudogene TRBV3-2) and TRBJ1-5; 7 nucleotides match TRBD1. Germline V gene lookup returns CDR1 LGHDT and CDR2 YNNKEL (reference sequence). V lost 5 bases and J lost 4; bases outside the gene matches: 8. The CDR3 covers 15 residues. This chain's CDR3 is CASSDTGTVNQPQHF. The CDR3 bases are TGTGCCAGCAGCGACACAGGGACAGTTAATCAGCCCCAGCATTTT.

The rearrangement uses TRBV7-9 and TRBJ2-2, with TRBD1 identical over 10 bases. V lost 4 bases and J lost 4; bases outside the gene matches: 3. The length of the CDR3 is 15 residues. The germline V gene has CDR1 SEHNR and CDR2 FQNEAQ (reference sequence). CDR3 bases: TGTGCCAGCAGCTCAGACAGGGGGCGCACCGGGGAGCTGTTTTTT. Translation: CASSSDRGRTGELFF.

The chain uses TRBV27 and TRBJ2-7; 14 nucleotides align to TRBD2. Germline V gene lookup returns CDR1 MNHEY and CDR2 SMNVEV (reference sequence). The CDR3 has 16 amino acids. Trimming at V came to 0 bases and at J to 7 bases, leaving 5 bases not matched to a gene. Here the CDR3 DNA reads TGTGCCAGCAGTTTATCGGGACTAGCGGGAGAGGGAGAGCAGTACTTC. This encodes CASSLSGLAGEGEQYF.

This clone has more than one count but fewer than ten. The chain recombines TRBV5-8 with TRBJ2-5; 9 bases line up with TRBD2. The CDR3 runs 12 residues. CDR1 and CDR2 from the germline V gene are SGHTS and YDEGEE. Germline trimming cut 6 bases from V and 8 bases from J; bases unmatched to any gene: 5. This CDR3 is CASKLAGATQYF. CDR3 in DNA: TGTGCCAGCAAGTTAGCGGGGGCCACCCAGTACTTC.

The J gene is TRBJ1-3, the V gene TRBV11-2; 8 positions match TRBD1. CDR3 length: 16 residues. The germline gives CDR1 SGHAT, CDR2 FQNNGV. Trimming at V came to 5 bases and at J to 5 bases, leaving 11 bases not matched to a gene. The CDR3 loop is CASSQSPQGVRNTIYF. The CDR3 DNA reads TGTGCCAGCAGCCAAAGCCCACAGGGGGTTAGAAACACCATATATTTT. Using reference TRBV11-2 and TRBJ1-3 for the parts outside the CDR3, the full variable domain is EAGVAQSPRYKIIEKRQSVAFWCNPISGHATLYWYQQILGQGPKLLIQFQNNGVVDDSQLPKDRFSAERLKGVDSTLKIQPAKLEDSAVYLCASSQSPQGVRNTIYFGEGSWLTVV.